The entry that follows covers one T cell receptor beta chain sequence. This receptor's antigen is unknown. No clone much larger than this one lies a single base away; base qualities are absent. This specimen comes from a study of blood T cell repertoires in COVID-19 (dated by TCRdb to about 2020). About the study as a whole: The collaborator samples originated in the United States, Italy and Spain and spanned the acute and convalescent phases of COVID-19. Subjects who had been exposed to COVID-19, were actively infected with it, or had recovered from it provided the deeply sampled blood TCRbeta repertoires that made up the dataset. The repertoires were released in a freely available public database intended as a resource for research on the immune response to SARS-CoV-2. The samples were drawn from the first 160 participants of the ongoing ImmuneRACE study and from some 1,300 subjects provided by 6 global collaborators. Nearly every sample came with metadata listing a de-identified subject ID, COVID-19 status, age in years and sex. The material from the prospective study consisted of cDNA or gDNA derived from T cells, B-cell-depleted T cells, or PBMCs. HLA class I and class II types, where available, came from metadata supplied by the sample provider rather than from assay-based typing. Here is what the overall study found, with its caveats: How much clinical and demographic metadata was included differed by source and by participant, and the metadata was provided uncurated.

One collaborating source in Seattle enrolled patients during active infection and followed them longitudinally through the course of disease. Each collaborating institution followed its own protocols to collect whole blood in K2EDTA tubes. For TCRbeta analysis, collaborators shipped samples in one of three forms: frozen whole blood, isolated PBMCs, or DNA extracted from either of those sample types. TCRbeta CDR3 regions were amplified from genomic DNA by means of the immunoSEQ Assay, a bias-controlled multiplex PCR. As for the original processing: Within the assay, amplification of reference gene primers was used to estimate how many nucleated cells each sample contained. To quantify the absolute abundance of each unique TCRbeta CDR3 rearrangement, sequence reads were collapsed and filtered. For each sample, productive Simpson clonality was calculated as the square root of Simpson's diversity index over productive rearrangements. This immuneACCESS table, as held by TCRdb, lists in-frame sequences with V and J called but not all clones. Of the missing ones, under half trace to an unresolved V gene in checked studies; the others have no known cause. That table supplies the V and J calls and clone size; D and trimming were determined from the DNA. Present in this sample are around 100,000 clones, around 90% of which were seen just once. Approximately 7% of the sample goes to the ten largest clones.

The germline V gene yields SGHTA for CDR1 and FQGNSA for CDR2. The CDR3 starts with the cysteine, ends with the phenylalanine, and has 15 residues. The DNA shown is the 45-base CDR3, in frame from base 1. V is reduced by 1 base and J by 2 bases, leaving a spacing of 8 bases between them. The sample comprised peripheral blood. The receptor was isolated from a man younger than 35 with COVID-19, enrolled during active disease. Recombination joined TRBV7-2 with TRBJ1-4; there is no confident call for the D gene. The CDR3 protein: CASSLGGGTNEKLFF. The sequenced DNA: TGTGCCAGCAGCTTAGGAGGCGGGACTAATGAAAAACTGTTTTTT.